The TCR beta chain described here comes from a study of T-cell memory formation after mild COVID-19. TCRdb analysed the 5' RACE reads with MiXCR anew, one entry per CDR3 protein. The table has hundreds of thousands of distinct CDR3 sequences, approximately 16% seen once. This clonotype was seen a few times. Its specificity is not known. The study, taken as a whole, reports: The study detected some responding clones in pre-infection memory, suggesting cross-reactive memory joined. Clones that shrank (day 15 to 85) were balanced CD4/CD8, whereas later expanders leaned CD4+. Contracting CD4+ clones lay largely in CM and EM, with CD8+ ones residing in EMRA.

The germline CDR1 and CDR2 sequences are SGHTA and FQGNSA. V was pared by 2 bases and J by 12 bases, with 8 bases between. CDR3 size: 11 residues. This receptor was identified in a man younger than 35 who had mild COVID-19 (a few samples of this study predate the infection). Cell type and time point are not known. The material sequenced was PBMCs or a T cell subset sorted from them (not recorded which). The chain has TRBV7-2 and TRBJ1-3; no definite D call. Written as DNA, the CDR3 is TGTGCCAGCAGCTTAAATAATTACATATATTTT. Translating it yields CASSLNNYIYF.